This T cell receptor (beta chain) derives from a study of blood T cell repertoires in COVID-19. Study overall: The analysed material was cDNA or gDNA that came from T cells, B-cell-depleted T cells, or PBMCs.

In the original workflow: Quantification of nucleated cells was approximated via reference gene primer amplification. TCRdb keeps only in-frame clones here, not all; method: immunoSEQ multiplex PCR. V and J calls plus clone size are reproduced from that table; the DNA served to infer D and trimming. The table records 200,000 to 250,000 clones, roughly 90% of them present only once. This CDR3 is built from 14 residues. The germline gives CDR1 LGHNT, CDR2 FRNRAP. V lost 7 bases and J lost 4; bases outside the gene matches: 7. The sample comprised peripheral blood. V is TRBV12-5 and J is TRBJ1-3; 7 bases fit TRBD1. This TCR derives from a man aged 70 or older with acute or convalescent COVID-19. CDR3 sequence: CASAETGAGNTIYF. The CDR3 coding sequence is TGTGCTAGTGCCGAAACAGGGGCGGGAAACACCATATATTTT.